This T cell receptor (beta chain) was identified during a study of metastatic and nonmetastatic thyroid tumors. Regarding the study as a whole: According to reports, the diversity of TCR beta was significantly higher in malignant thyroid tumors than in benign nodules, and this held in both blood and tumor samples.

Looked up from germline, CDR1 is MDHEN and CDR2 is SYDVKM. The CDR3 sequence is 11 residues long. Until they underwent thyroid surgery, no patient had received any treatment. TCRdb re-clonotyped the PCR reads through MiXCR. The table shows roughly 14,000 clones, with roughly 34% occurring only once. This clone has a count of ten or more. Its antigen is currently unknown. The junction departs from the called germline gene at one end, perhaps through a read error. This sequence was found in a male donor with papillary thyroid cancer or a benign thyroid nodule (not recorded which). Some clones in this sample may be carry-over from other donors' samples. This chain connects TRBV28 to TRBJ1-5; no reliable D call. The sequenced sample was tumor tissue. The CDR3, as DNA: TGTGCCAGCAGGACCTCTCAGGCCCAGCATTTT. This sequence encodes CASRTSQAQHF. The entire variable domain, with the rest obtained from reference TRBV28 and TRBJ1-5, is as follows: DVKVTQSSRYLVKRTGEKVFLECVQDMDHENMFWYRQDPGLGLRLIYFSYDVKMKEKGDIPEGYSVSREKKERFSLILESASTNQTSMYLCASRTSQAQHFGDGTRLSIL.